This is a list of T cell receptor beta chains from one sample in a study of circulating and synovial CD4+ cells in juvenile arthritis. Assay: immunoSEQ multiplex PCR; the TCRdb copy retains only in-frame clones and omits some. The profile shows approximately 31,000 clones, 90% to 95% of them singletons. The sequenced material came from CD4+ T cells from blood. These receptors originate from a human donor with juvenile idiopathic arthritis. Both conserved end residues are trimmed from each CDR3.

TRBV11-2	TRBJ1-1	ASRPSGGGFEAF
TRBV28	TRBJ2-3	AGQGGVRDTQY
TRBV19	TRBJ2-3	ASSITSVRTDTQY
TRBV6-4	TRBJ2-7	ASSLEAGGPYEQY
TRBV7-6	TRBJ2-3	ASSLARGDTQY
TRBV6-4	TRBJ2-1	ASSDGNYNEQF
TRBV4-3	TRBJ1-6	ASSQDSQGMDSPLH
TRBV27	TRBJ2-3	ASSLGGTLRTDTQY
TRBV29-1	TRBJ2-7	SVSGTVRLEQY
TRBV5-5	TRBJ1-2	ASNRPGQGASGYT
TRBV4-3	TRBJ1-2	ASSQDRQGRGGYT
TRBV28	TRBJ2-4	ASSPSTEAKNIQY
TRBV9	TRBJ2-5	ASSVNIQGEGETQY
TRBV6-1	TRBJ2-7	ASSAFRGHEQY
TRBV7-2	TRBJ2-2	ASSFDRGATNTGELF
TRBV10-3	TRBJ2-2	AISETSGKAGELF
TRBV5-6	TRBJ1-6	ASSLAPKMSSYNSPLH
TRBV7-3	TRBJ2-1	ASSLPRQGYNEQF
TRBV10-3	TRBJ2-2	AIRQGAGELF
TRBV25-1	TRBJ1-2	ASSPRQGLALRGYT
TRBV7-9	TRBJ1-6	ASSLGGNMNSPLH
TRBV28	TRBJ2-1	ASSRLAGAYNEQF
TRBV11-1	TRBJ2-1	ASSSRLASSNEQF
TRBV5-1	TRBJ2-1	ASTRLAGGRFEQF
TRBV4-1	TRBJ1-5	ASSLRFQGSQPQH
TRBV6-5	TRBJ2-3	ASSFYIAGADTQY
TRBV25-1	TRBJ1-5	ASSEPGDRQPQH
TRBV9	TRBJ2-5	ASSVTGTASQGTQY
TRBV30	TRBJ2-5	AWTGGETQY
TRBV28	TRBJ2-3	ASSLVAGGGDTQY
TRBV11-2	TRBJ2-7	ASYGGEGHYYEQY
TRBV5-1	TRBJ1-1	ASSLSGGGNTEAF
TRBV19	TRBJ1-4	ASTLSGVGEKLF
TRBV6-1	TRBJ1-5	ASSETPLVAQH
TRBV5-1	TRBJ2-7	ASSRASGLPAYEQY
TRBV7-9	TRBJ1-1	ASSPYPGQGARAEAF